This TCR beta chain was identified during a study of cytomegalovirus exposure and HLA in healthy donors. Across the study: Out of approximately 170 million T cells, an earlier analysis found around 110 million unique TCR beta sequences in total.

CDR3 size: 13 residues. The V gene's germline CDR1 is LGHNA and CDR2 YNFKEQ. Trimming took 3 bases from V and 8 from J, leaving 13 bases between them. Researchers ran the PCR with 60 Vbeta and 13 Jbeta primers. The method was immunoSEQ multiplex PCR; TCRdb's version includes in-frame clones alone and lacks a portion of them. The data show under 200,000 clones, roughly 84% seen once. The TCR comes from a man aged 25 to 45 in good health and CMV-seropositive. The sequenced sample was PBMCs. This sequence joins TRBV4-2 and TRBJ1-2; possibly TRBD1 for D (5 bases). The CDR3 region has the DNA TGTGCCAGCAGCCACAGGGAAACGAAGGGCTACACCTTC. It specifies CASSHRETKGYTF.